A selection of T cell receptor beta chains follows, all from one sample in a study of quantifying T cell responses using KT2 cells. TCRdb used MiXCR to reprocess the UMI-ligation and nested PCR reads, holding one entry per CDR3 protein. The sample has tens of thousands of distinct CDR3 sequences; roughly 11% are singletons. Sequencing used PBMCs spiked with cells of the T cell clone KT2. All receptors come from a human donor. CDR3s include the opening cysteine and the closing phenylalanine or tryptophan. A D gene is named only where the DNA matches it firmly. Clone size appears in some rows only: once, few, many, or a class for an expanded clone.

many	TRBV7-2	.	TRBJ1-5	CASSLANSNQPQHF	TGTGCCAGCAGCTTAGCGAACAGCAATCAGCCCCAGCATTTT
many	TRBV20-1	TRBD2	TRBJ2-7	CSAKLSSGGAYEQYF	TGCAGTGCTAAACTCTCTAGCGGGGGTGCCTACGAGCAGTACTTC
.	TRBV29-1	TRBD1	TRBJ1-4	CSVVVVGQGVREKLFF	TGCAGCGTTGTTGTCGTTGGACAGGGGGTAAGAGAAAAACTGTTTTTT
few	TRBV14	TRBD1	TRBJ2-7	CASSHGQGDLYEQYF	TGTGCCAGCAGCCATGGCCAGGGGGACCTTTACGAGCAGTACTTC
few	TRBV29-1	.	TRBJ1-2	CSVERGVVGTFYGYTF	TGCAGCGTTGAACGGGGCGTAGTCGGGACGTTCTATGGCTACACCTTC
few	TRBV18	TRBD2	TRBJ2-1	CASSPFQASGRGEDEQFF	TGTGCCAGCTCACCATTTCAGGCGAGCGGGAGGGGCGAGGATGAGCAGTTCTTC
few	TRBV2	.	TRBJ2-1	CASTELGSEQFF	TGTGCCAGCACCGAACTGGGTAGTGAGCAGTTCTTC
.	TRBV5-1	TRBD2	TRBJ2-1	CASSPIAGDYDNEQFF	TGCGCCAGCAGCCCGATAGCGGGAGATTACGACAATGAGCAGTTCTTC
many	TRBV7-9	.	TRBJ2-1	CASSPIVSSYNEQFF	TGTGCCAGCAGCCCTATAGTGAGCTCCTACAATGAGCAGTTCTTC
.	TRBV6-1	TRBD1	TRBJ2-1	CASSPRDRLFF	TGTGCCAGCAGTCCCCGGGACAGGCTGTTCTTC
many	TRBV6-5	.	TRBJ1-4	CASSYSGPSANEKLFF	TGTGCCAGCAGTTATAGCGGGCCTTCGGCTAATGAAAAACTGTTTTTT
.	TRBV3-1	.	TRBJ1-3	CASSPRPGPYYGNTIYF	TGTGCCAGCAGCCCACGGCCGGGCCCATACTATGGAAACACCATATATTTT
few	TRBV10-1	.	TRBJ2-5	CASSLGPGPGGEETQYF	TGCGCCAGCAGTTTGGGGCCGGGGCCTGGAGGGGAGGAGACCCAGTACTTC
.	TRBV4-1	TRBD1	TRBJ2-1	CASSQDTGGSYNEQFF	TGCGCCAGCAGCCAGGACACAGGGGGCTCCTACAATGAGCAGTTCTTC
few	TRBV5-4	TRBD2	TRBJ2-7	CASSSSGSLGYEQYF	TGTGCCAGCAGCTCTAGCGGGAGCCTCGGCTACGAGCAGTACTTC
few	TRBV6-2/TRBV6-3	.	TRBJ1-1	CASSYGAGILAFF	TGTGCCAGCAGTTACGGGGCGGGGATTTTAGCTTTCTTT
.	TRBV10-3	.	TRBJ2-5	CAISDGVQGQGETQYF	TGTGCCATCAGTGATGGGGTGCAGGGCCAGGGGGAGACCCAGTACTTC
many	TRBV15	.	TRBJ1-1	CATIRNRVQNTEAFF	TGTGCCACCATACGAAACAGGGTACAGAACACTGAAGCTTTCTTT
.	TRBV6-1	.	TRBJ2-7	CASSGGLGQTYEQYF	TGTGCCAGCAGTGGGGGCCTGGGGCAGACATACGAGCAGTACTTC
few	TRBV20-1	TRBD1	TRBJ2-7	CSARETDRETYEQYF	TGCAGTGCTAGAGAAACAGACAGGGAGACCTACGAGCAGTACTTC
.	TRBV13	.	TRBJ1-1	CASSPRMGVLWAFF	TGTGCCAGCAGCCCCAGGATGGGGGTCCTGTGGGCTTTCTTT
.	TRBV12-3/TRBV12-4	TRBD2	TRBJ2-1	CASRSGTSNHNEQFF	TGTGCCAGCAGATCCGGGACTAGTAACCACAATGAGCAGTTCTTC